The 10 T cell receptor beta chains below come from one sample, sequenced in a study of identical twins listed by TCRdb under 2016. Library construction relied on 5' RACE. These reads were obtained on an Illumina HiSeq 2000. TCRdb redid the processing of the public reads, applying fastp at Q25 and MiXCR, and retained in-frame beta chains. Duplicate CDR3 protein sequences are folded into a single record with the most common DNA and genes. Recorded for this sample are fewer than 650,000 distinct CDR3 sequences; under 8.5% of them occurred a single time. The top ten constitute 1.6% of the sample. These data were also reused for a study on yellow fever vaccine responses in identical twins.

The specimen was PBMCs. These receptor sequences come from a woman between 18 and 29 years old in good health.

This chain links TRBV7-9 with TRBJ2-6, with D unresolved. Germline CDR1 reads SEHNR; CDR2 reads FQNEAQ (reference sequence). CDR3 length equals 15 residues. V lost 5 bases to trimming and J lost 0 bases, with 8 bases between them. The CDR3 DNA follows: TGTGCCAGCAGCACTCACGGCTCTGGGGCCAACGTCCTGACTTTC. Translating gives CASSTHGSGANVLTF.

This chain links TRBV10-3 with TRBJ2-2; possibly TRBD1 for D (6 bases). Looked up from germline, CDR1 is ENHRY and CDR2 is SYGVKD. The germline V and J ends were trimmed by 3 bases and 6 bases, with 14 bases remaining between them. The CDR3 covers 15 residues. As DNA, the CDR3 is TGTGCCATCAGTGATGAGGGGGAGCGAGCCGGGGAGCTGTTTTTT. Residues: CAISDEGERAGELFF.

This clonotype has more than one count but fewer than ten. V gene TRBV19 combines with J gene TRBJ2-3; D unclear. V lost 2 bases to trimming and J lost 2 bases, with 11 bases between them. CDR3 length: 15 amino acids. The germline CDR1 and CDR2 sequences are LNHDA and SQIVND (reference sequence). The CDR3 spells CASSINLDHTDTQYF. The CDR3, as DNA: TGTGCCAGTAGTATAAACCTAGACCACACAGATACGCAGTATTTT.

This sequence joins TRBV12-3 or TRBV12-4 and TRBJ2-7, with unresolved D. The CDR3 runs to 13 residues. V lost 2 bases, J lost 3 bases, and 8 bases lay in between. CDR3 bases: TGTGCCAGCAGTTTATACGGCGGCTACGAGCAGTACGTC. Translation: CASSLYGGYEQYV.

The chain is built from TRBV5-1 and TRBJ2-5; D possibly corresponds to TRBD2 (5 bases). The DNA end is more similar to TRBJ2-1, so the J call may be wrong. CDR1 is SGHRS, CDR2 YFSETQ, per germline. The length of the CDR3 is 14 residues. CDR3 region: CASPRGLSWETQFF. The CDR3 DNA reads TGCGCCAGTCCCAGAGGTCTGAGCTGGGAGACCCAGTTCTTC.

This clonotype came up many times. This chain uses TRBV6-1 with TRBJ1-4; possible D gene TRBD1, 5 bases. V lost 7 bases and J lost 7, with 16 bases in between. The CDR3 totals 14 residues. CDR1 is MNHNS and CDR2 is SASEGT in the germline V gene. CDR3 residues: CASTYGTRFEKLFF. The CDR3 DNA sequence: TGTGCCAGCACCTACGGGACGAGGTTTGAAAAACTGTTTTTT.

This clonotype was counted ten times or more. The genes are TRBV27 and TRBJ2-1; D not resolved. The CDR3 length is 11 residues. V shed 4 bases and J shed 7 bases, with 5 bases lying between them. CDR1 and CDR2 (germline): MNHEY, SMNVEV (reference sequence). The CDR3, as DNA: TGTGCCAGCAGTTCCAGGAATGAGCAGTTCTTC. It is translated as CASSSRNEQFF.

This clonotype has at least ten counts. This rearrangement joins TRBV7-8 to TRBJ2-2; D remains ambiguous. From germline, CDR1 is SGHVS and CDR2 FQNEAQ. V lost 2 bases to trimming and J lost 0 bases, with 10 bases between them. The CDR3 has 16 residues. DNA of the CDR3: TGTGCCAGCAGCTTATTCGTTGGTTCGAACACCGGGGAGCTGTTTTTT. It codes for CASSLFVGSNTGELFF. Together with reference TRBV7-8 and TRBJ2-2, the CDR3 gives the full variable domain: GAGVSQSPRYKVAKRGQDVALRCDPISGHVSLFWYQQALGQGPEFLTYFQNEAQLDKSGLPSDRFFAERPEGSVSTLKIQRTQQEDSAVYLCASSLFVGSNTGELFFGEGSRLTVL.

In regard to this clonotype: This may stem from a read error, because a much larger clone lies one nucleotide away. The rearrangement uses TRBV24-1 and TRBJ2-1; D could derive from TRBD1 or TRBD2 (5 bases each). Per the germline V gene, CDR1 is KGHDR and CDR2 is SFDVKD. CDR3 length: 15 amino acids. CDR3 protein: CDTSKGPIPRGEQFF. The CDR3 DNA sequence: TGTGACACCAGCAAGGGACCCATCCCAAGGGGTGAGCAGTTCTTC.

This clonotype was seen many times. This CDR3 is CASSLDPGTTGELFF. The DNA for the CDR3 is TGCGCCAGCAGCTTGGATCCAGGGACCACCGGGGAGCTGTTTTTT. The V gene is TRBV5-1, the J gene TRBJ2-2; the D call may be TRBD1 or TRBD2 (5 bases each). V lost 0 bases to trimming and J lost 4 bases, with 10 bases between them. The CDR3 runs to 15 residues. Germline V lookup: CDR1 SGHRS, CDR2 YFSETQ.